The 24 T cell receptor beta chains presented below share a single source sample, sequenced in a study of blood T cell repertoires in COVID-19. Here immunoSEQ multiplex PCR was the method, and the copy in TCRdb shows in-frame clones only, minus some. The data hold about 350,000 clones, with less than 90% observed a single time. The specimen sequenced was peripheral blood. All receptors derive from a woman aged 55-69 years with COVID-19, enrolled during active disease.

In its sample, this clone was seen once. The chain couples TRBV6-6 to TRBJ2-6; possible D gene TRBD2, 6 bases. V dropped 5 bases and J dropped 0 bases, with 11 bases sitting between them. This CDR3 spans 16 amino acids. Per the germline V gene, CDR1 is MNHNY and CDR2 is SVGAGI (reference sequence). CDR3 sequence (DNA): TGTGCCAGCAGTCGACTCGGGGGCTCTGGGGCCAACGTCCTGACTTTC. Amino acid sequence: CASSRLGGSGANVLTF.

Only one count was recorded for this clone. The chain employs TRBV30 and TRBJ2-1; D is perhaps TRBD2 (7 bases). Germline CDR1 reads GTSNPN; CDR2 reads SVGIG (reference sequence). The CDR3 loop spans 15 amino acids. Trimming removed 4 bases from V and 6 bases from J, with 19 bases in between. The CDR3 coding sequence is TGTGCCTGGAAAATGGCGGGGGCGTTTCTCAATGAGCAGTTCTTC. Translating it yields CAWKMAGAFLNEQFF.

The chain employs TRBV18 and TRBJ2-7; TRBD1 is a possible D gene (6 bases). CDR1 is KGHSH, CDR2 LQKENI, per germline. This CDR3 has 15 amino acids. The V and J ends lost 3 bases and 2 bases respectively, with 14 bases between them. The CDR3 nucleotides read TGTGCCAGCTCACCTCCGTCCAGGGGCGCCTACGAGCAGTACTTC. This translates into CASSPPSRGAYEQYF.

The chain is built from TRBV2 and TRBJ2-5; 8 positions match TRBD2. CDR1 is SNHLY, CDR2 FYNNEI, per germline. The V gene end was trimmed by 5 bases and the J gene end by 2 bases; junction bases not matched to a gene: 7. The CDR3 totals 15 residues. CDR3 sequence (DNA): TGTGCCAGCAGTCCCAGGACTAGCCGACAAGAGACCCAGTACTTC. Translating gives CASSPRTSRQETQYF.

The chain combines TRBV27 with TRBJ2-1; weak D call: TRBD1 (5 bases). V lost 5 bases and J lost 3, with 11 bases in between. This CDR3 comprises 14 residues. The germline gives CDR1 MNHEY, CDR2 SMNVEV (reference sequence). The CDR3 DNA reads as TGTGCCAGCAGTCCTCAGACAGACTACAATGAGCAGTTCTTC. The encoded protein is CASSPQTDYNEQFF.

The chain joins TRBV9 to TRBJ2-7; 9 bases are shared with TRBD1. Germline V gives CDR1 SGDLS, CDR2 YYNGEE. The junction had 5 bases not matched to a gene; V was cut back by 0 bases and J by 4 bases. The CDR3 spans 15 residues. The CDR3 bases are TGTGCCAGCAGCGTAGGGGGACAGGGTATATACGAGCAGTACTTC. It encodes CASSVGGQGIYEQYF.

The J gene is TRBJ1-5, the V gene TRBV7-9, with 7 bases that match TRBD1. The CDR3 has 16 amino acids. V shed 5 bases and J 3 bases; nucleotides not matched to a gene: 10. The germline V gene has CDR1 SEHNR and CDR2 FQNEAQ (reference sequence). Here the CDR3 reads CASSPLTGPLNQPQHF. Written as DNA, the CDR3 is TGTGCCAGCAGCCCCTTGACAGGGCCCCTCAATCAGCCCCAGCATTTT. The full variable domain, completed using reference TRBV7-9 and TRBJ1-5, is DTGVSQNPRHKITKRGQNVTFRCDPISEHNRLYWYRQTLGQGPEFLTYFQNEAQLEKSRLLSDRFSAERPKGSFSTLEIQRTEQGDSAMYLCASSPLTGPLNQPQHFGDGTRLSIL.

The chain employs TRBV30 and TRBJ1-2; D is uncertain. Germline V gives CDR1 GTSNPN, CDR2 SVGIG (reference sequence). This CDR3 is built from 14 residues. V was pared by 0 bases and J by 4 bases, with 12 bases between. CDR3 nucleotide sequence: TGTGCCTGGAGTGTACTATCGGCTTTCTATGGCTACACCTTC. Translating it yields CAWSVLSAFYGYTF.

The V call is TRBV11-3, the J call TRBJ2-5; possibly TRBD1 for D (7 bases). This CDR3 is 16 amino acids long. V dropped 1 base and J dropped 3 bases, with 15 bases sitting between them. The germline V gene encodes CDR1 SGHNT and CDR2 YENEEA. The CDR3 nucleotides are TGTGCCAGCAGCTTAGGACAGGGACTTGGCGAAGAGACCCAGTACTTC. The encoded protein is CASSLGQGLGEETQYF.

The chain links TRBV7-3 to TRBJ1-2; D not resolved. The CDR3 is 13 amino acids. Germline V gene sequence: CDR1 SGHTA, CDR2 FQGTGA. V was shortened by 7 bases and J by 8 bases, with 17 bases between the two germline ends. CDR3 coding DNA: TGTGCCAGCACTCCCCGTGGCACTATGGGCTACACCTTC. Translated, it gives CASTPRGTMGYTF. Together with reference TRBV7-3 and TRBJ1-2, the CDR3 gives the full variable domain: GAGVSQTPSNKVTEKGKYVELRCDPISGHTALYWYRQSLGQGPEFLIYFQGTGAADDSGLPNDRFFAVRPEGSVSTLKIQRTERGDSAVYLCASTPRGTMGYTFGSGTRLTVV.

In its sample, this clone was seen a few times. CDR3 residues: CAINTGGGGLHEQYF. CDR3 DNA: TGTGCCATCAATACAGGGGGCGGGGGTCTCCACGAGCAGTACTTC. The chain links TRBV10-3 to TRBJ2-7; TRBD1 aligns across 9 bases. The CDR3 extends over 15 amino acids. Germline CDR1 reads ENHRY; CDR2 reads SYGVKD. With V trimmed by 7 bases and J by 5 bases, 12 bases remained unmatched.

The genes are TRBV4-1 and TRBJ2-3; D not resolved. V shed 0 bases and J shed 1 base, with 14 bases lying between them. This CDR3 contains 17 residues. The germline V gene has CDR1 MGHRA and CDR2 YSYEKL. The DNA of the CDR3 is TGCGCCAGCAGCCAAGATTTCCTAGACCTCGGCACAGATACGCAGTATTTT. Translating it yields CASSQDFLDLGTDTQYF.

This sequence joins TRBV11-2 and TRBJ2-2; TRBD1 matches 12 bases. J gave up 12 bases and V 5 bases, and 7 bases lay outside the gene matches. CDR3 length: 14 amino acids. The germline CDR1 and CDR2 sequences are SGHAT and FQNNGV. The CDR3, as DNA: TGTGCCAGCAGCCCGGGACAGGGGGCTGACAAGCTGTTTTTT. Amino acid sequence: CASSPGQGADKLFF. Drawing the rest from reference TRBV11-2 and TRBJ2-2, the complete variable domain is EAGVAQSPRYKIIEKRQSVAFWCNPISGHATLYWYQQILGQGPKLLIQFQNNGVVDDSQLPKDRFSAERLKGVDSTLKIQPAKLEDSAVYLCASSPGQGADKLFFGEGSRLTVL.

The rearrangement links TRBV12-3 or TRBV12-4 to TRBJ2-7; D might be TRBD1 (6 bases). This CDR3 contains 13 residues. V was clipped by 9 bases and J by 3 bases, with 15 bases between them. CDR3 amino acids: CARTPDSFYEQYF. CDR3 sequence (DNA): TGTGCCAGGACCCCGGACAGCTTCTACGAGCAGTACTTC.

The rearrangement links TRBV6-1 to TRBJ1-2; D possibly corresponds to TRBD1 (5 bases). Trimming removed 2 bases from V and 6 bases from J, with 10 bases in between. The CDR3 has 13 amino acids. Germline V gene sequence: CDR1 MNHNS, CDR2 SASEGT. CDR3 nucleotide sequence: TGTGCCAGCAGTGAAACGACAGTTGATGGCTACACCTTC. This translates into CASSETTVDGYTF.

CDR3 sequence reads: CASSFLGAGENTEAFF. CDR3 coding DNA: TGTGCCAGCAGTTTTTTAGGGGCGGGGGAGAACACTGAAGCTTTCTTT. The rearrangement joins TRBV27 to TRBJ1-1; TRBD1 is a possible D gene (5 bases). V lost 3 bases and J 1 base, leaving 15 bases between the germline ends. Germline lookup yields CDR1 MNHEY and CDR2 SMNVEV (reference sequence). The CDR3 extends over 16 amino acids.

The V gene is TRBV10-3, the J gene TRBJ2-3; maybe TRBD2 (6 bases). The CDR3 is made up of 13 amino acids. Germline V gives CDR1 ENHRY, CDR2 SYGVKD. The V end lost 2 bases, the J end lost 4 bases, and 7 bases lay between the germline ends. The CDR3 sequence is CAISEPGADTQYF. CDR3 DNA sequence: TGTGCCATCAGTGAGCCGGGAGCAGATACGCAGTATTTT.

This clone was seen a single time. The chain joins TRBV19 to TRBJ1-2; D uncertain. Germline lookup yields CDR1 LNHDA and CDR2 SQIVND (reference sequence). V lost 2 bases to trimming and J lost 4 bases, with 14 bases between them. CDR3 length equals 15 residues. The CDR3 protein is CASSISQSSLYGYTF. As DNA, the CDR3 is TGTGCCAGTAGTATATCCCAGTCCTCCCTCTATGGCTACACCTTC.

A few counts support this clone. This sequence joins TRBV11-1 and TRBJ1-3, with no clear D. The V end was cut by 4 bases, the J end by 0 bases, with 13 bases between. The CDR3 length is 16 residues. Germline CDR1 is SGHAT and CDR2 is FQDESV (reference sequence). The DNA for the CDR3 is TGTGCCAGCAGCTCGTACGGACTCAGCTCTGGAAACACCATATATTTT. Translated: CASSSYGLSSGNTIYF.

This chain links TRBV18 with TRBJ2-5; D uncertain. Germline lookup yields CDR1 KGHSH and CDR2 LQKENI. The CDR3 extends over 15 amino acids. Trimming shortened V by 6 bases and J by 0 bases, and 14 bases separated the two germline ends. CDR3 sequence reads: CASSPFQNNQETQYF. The CDR3 coding sequence is TGTGCCAGCTCCCCCTTCCAGAATAACCAAGAGACCCAGTACTTC.

The chain is built from TRBV30 and TRBJ2-1, with TRBD2 identical over 11 bases. V shed 4 bases, J shed 6 bases, and the junction held 8 bases outside the gene matches. The CDR3 length is 15 residues. Germline V gene data show CDR1 as GTSNPN and CDR2 as SVGIG (reference sequence). Here the CDR3 DNA reads TGTGCCTGGAAAGTATACACTAGCGGGGGCAATGAGCAGTTCTTC. It is translated as CAWKVYTSGGNEQFF.

The CDR3 loop reads CASSYGLAGGSDTQYF. CDR3 in DNA: TGTGCCAGCAGCTACGGTCTAGCGGGGGGTTCCGATACGCAGTATTTT. This chain joins TRBV6-6 and TRBJ2-3, with 11 bases matching TRBD2. CDR1 and CDR2 from the germline V gene are MNHNY and SVGAGI (reference sequence). Trimming removed 6 bases from V and 6 bases from J; junction bases left unmatched: 11. The CDR3 runs to 16 residues.

The chain carries TRBV5-1 and TRBJ1-2, with 8 nucleotides matching TRBD1. Germline loops: CDR1 SGHRS, CDR2 YFSETQ. The CDR3 runs to 13 residues. The trim removed 4 bases at V and 8 bases at J, leaving 7 bases unmatched. Here the CDR3 DNA reads TGCGCCAGCAGCGCGGACAGGGTCGGCGGCTACACCTTC. Its translation is CASSADRVGGYTF.

V is TRBV6-6 and J is TRBJ2-2; 9 nucleotides align to TRBD1. The V segment lost 2 bases and the J segment 5 bases; nucleotides outside the gene matches: 6. Per germline, CDR1 MNHNY and CDR2 SVGAGI (reference sequence). The CDR3 length is 16 residues. Written as DNA, the CDR3 is TGTGCCAGCAGTTACGACAGGGGGATTTCGACCGGGGAGCTGTTTTTT. This codes for CASSYDRGISTGELFF.